The 9 T cell receptor beta chains below come from one sample, sequenced in a study of cytomegalovirus exposure and HLA in healthy donors. The PCR used 60 Vbeta and 13 Jbeta primers. Assay: immunoSEQ multiplex PCR; the TCRdb copy retains only in-frame clones and omits some. The sample shows tens of thousands of clones, about 77% of them seen only once. Specimen: PBMCs. These receptors came from a man aged 55 to 69 in good health and CMV-seronegative.

The chain recombines TRBV15 with TRBJ1-4, with unresolved D. Germline-derived CDR1 and CDR2 are LNHNV and YYDKDF (reference sequence). CDR3 length: 14 amino acids. The V end was cut by 0 bases, the J end by 6 bases, with 8 bases between. The CDR3 region has the DNA TGTGCCACCAGCAGAGATCTAGGCTATGAAAAACTGTTTTTT. It specifies CATSRDLGYEKLFF. Based on the CDR3 plus reference TRBV15 and TRBJ1-4, the full variable domain is DAMVIQNPRYQVTQFGKPVTLSCSQTLNHNVMYWYQQKSSQAPKLLFHYYDKDFNNEADTPDNFQSRRPNTSFCFLDIRSPGLGDTAMYLCATSRDLGYEKLFFGSGTQLSVL.

The chain uses TRBV6-1 and TRBJ1-6, with TRBD1 identical over 9 bases. The CDR3 runs 12 residues. V lost 8 bases to trimming and J lost 7 bases; unmatched junction nucleotides: 0. Germline V gene sequence: CDR1 MNHNS, CDR2 SASEGT. The CDR3 is CASGQGNSPLHF. The CDR3 coding sequence is TGTGCCAGCGGACAGGGGAATTCACCCCTCCACTTT.

The genes are TRBV7-2 and TRBJ2-5, with 11 positions matching TRBD2. The CDR3 covers 14 residues. CDR1 and CDR2 (germline): SGHTA, FQGNSA. The V segment lost 7 bases and the J segment 12 bases; nucleotides outside the gene matches: 13. CDR3 DNA sequence: TGTGCCAGCACCACCCTTCGGACTAGCGGGCAGAAGTACTTC. Protein product: CASTTLRTSGQKYF.

V is TRBV5-5 and J is TRBJ2-4; 12 bases match TRBD1. CDR3 size: 20 residues. Per the germline V gene, CDR1 is SGHKS and CDR2 is YYEKEE (reference sequence). J lost 8 bases, V lost 6 bases, and 24 bases had no gene match. CDR3 loop: CASTDTGQGAEGSQYDIQYF. CDR3 DNA: TGTGCCAGCACCGATACGGGACAGGGGGCGGAAGGATCCCAATATGACATTCAGTACTTC.

The chain couples TRBV7-6 to TRBJ2-3; 9 positions match TRBD1. V gave up 1 base and J gave up 0 bases; unmatched junction bases: 8. CDR1 is SGHVS and CDR2 is FNYEAQ in the germline V gene. The CDR3 is made up of 18 amino acids. The CDR3 protein is CASSLGTGGSASTDTQYF. CDR3 DNA: TGTGCCAGCAGCTTAGGTACAGGGGGCTCAGCTAGCACAGATACGCAGTATTTT.

The chain couples TRBV2 to TRBJ1-2, with 8 bases matching TRBD1. The CDR3 spans 16 residues. The J segment lost 4 bases and the V segment lost 6 bases, leaving 13 bases of the junction unmatched. Germline V gene data show CDR1 as SNHLY and CDR2 as FYNNEI. CDR3 protein: CASRDAGGAGPYGYTF. CDR3 DNA sequence: TGTGCCAGCAGGGATGCAGGGGGCGCGGGGCCCTATGGCTACACCTTC.

The rearrangement uses TRBV18 and TRBJ2-1; TRBD1 aligns across 9 bases. Germline V gives CDR1 KGHSH, CDR2 LQKENI. V lost 6 bases, J lost 11 bases, and 17 bases stayed unmatched. The CDR3 contains 16 residues. CDR3 sequence: CASSDEGTGRISQQFF. CDR3 nucleotides: TGTGCCAGCTCCGACGAGGGGACAGGGAGGATAAGTCAGCAGTTCTTC.

The V call is TRBV5-4, the J call TRBJ1-1, with D perhaps matching TRBD1 (5 bases). Germline V gene sequence: CDR1 SGHNT, CDR2 YYREEE (reference sequence). The CDR3 sequence is 15 residues long. V was pared by 3 bases and J by 5 bases, with 17 bases between. CDR3 nucleotides: TGTGCCAGCAGCTGGTCGGGCGGGGGGGGGACTGAAGCTTTCTTT. It specifies CASSWSGGGGTEAFF.

Notes on this clone: The DNA is omitted, as the CDR3 cannot be located on it reliably, and the CDR3 follows TCRdb's listing. The chain carries TRBV21-1 and TRBJ1-5. TRBV21-1 is listed as a pseudogene. The CDR3 length is 14 residues, termini included. The CDR3 sequence: CASTVGGGNQPQHF.